This section outlines one T cell receptor (beta chain) sequence together with its context. Its antigen is undetermined. Busulfan-fludarabine conditioning, marrow transplant, and cyclophosphamide on days +3 and +4 were administered. The data were taken from a study of T cells after posttransplantation cyclophosphamide. The repertoire was sequenced with immunoSEQ multiplex PCR; TCRdb's copy has only in-frame clones and lacks some. The profile shows about 43,000 clones, 80% to 95% of them singletons. Per germline, CDR1 SGHRS and CDR2 YFSETQ. This CDR3 has 15 residues. V was trimmed by 0 bases and J by 9 bases, leaving 16 bases between them. Regarding the study as a whole: Later post-transplant blood repertoires were often dominated by donor CD8+ memory clones. Skin or GI-infiltrating T cells shared few TRB sequences with blood. After PTCy, TRB diversity resembled that of CNI/methotrexate controls.

The rearrangement links TRBV5-1 to TRBJ2-1; D might be TRBD2 (5 bases). Source: PBMCs, taken around 67 days after allogeneic stem cell transplant with posttransplant cyclophosphamide. The TCR was taken from a male patient in his sixties or seventies who received an allogeneic stem cell transplant from a related donor and was CMV-positive. Among the T cells, some may be from the graft donor. The CDR3 here is CASSLAASSVGEQFF. The CDR3 nucleotides are TGCGCCAGCAGCTTGGCCGCTAGCTCGGTGGGTGAGCAGTTCTTC.